The 25 T cell receptor beta chains listed next were all sequenced from one sample in a study of OX40 agonist ivuxolimab in advanced cancers. Assay: immunoSEQ multiplex PCR; the TCRdb copy retains only in-frame clones and omits some. Of about 130,000 clones in the sample, roughly 91% were seen once. The source material was CD4+ or CD8+ T cells sorted from blood, sampled in a trial of the OX40 agonist ivuxolimab. These receptor sequences come from an adult with an advanced solid tumor such as melanoma, head and neck, liver or kidney cancer.

The genes are TRBV7-2 and TRBJ2-5; D is uncertain. The CDR3 is made up of 16 amino acids. V was cut by 1 base and J by 2 bases, with 14 bases left in between. Germline V CDR1 and CDR2: SGHTA, FQGNSA. The DNA of the CDR3 is TGTGCCAGCAGCTTAGTTCCCGGGCAGATTCAAGAGACCCAGTACTTC. Translating it yields CASSLVPGQIQETQYF.

CDR3 nucleotides: TGTGCCAGCAGCTGGAGCCTGGACACTGAAGCTTTCTTT. It encodes CASSWSLDTEAFF. J is TRBJ1-1 and V is TRBV5-4; unclear D gene. The CDR3 length is 13 residues. Trimming removed 3 bases at V and 3 bases at J, with 9 bases between. Germline V lookup: CDR1 SGHNT, CDR2 YYREEE (reference sequence). The full variable domain, with the rest looked up from reference TRBV5-4 and TRBJ1-1, is ETGVTQSPTHLIKTRGQQVTLRCSSQSGHNTVSWYQQALGQGPQFIFQYYREEENGRGNFPPRFSGLQFPNYSSELNVNALELDDSALYLCASSWSLDTEAFFGQGTRLTVV.

This clone was recorded once. This rearrangement joins TRBV25-1 to TRBJ2-2, with 8 bases lining up with TRBD2. The CDR3 totals 16 residues. Trimming took 6 bases from V and 5 from J; bases not matched to a gene: 11. Germline CDR1 and CDR2: MGHDK and SYGVNS. CDR3 coding DNA: TGTGCCAGCAGCCCTCGGGGGGGCAGGTGGACCGGGGAGCTGTTTTTT. Amino acid sequence: CASSPRGGRWTGELFF.

The V gene is TRBV11-2, the J gene TRBJ2-7, with 8 bases identical to TRBD1. Per germline, CDR1 SGHAT and CDR2 FQNNGV. This CDR3 is 13 amino acids long. The V and J ends lost 7 bases and 6 bases, in that order; junction bases with no gene match: 8. The CDR3 spells CASKRTGRREQYF. Here the CDR3 DNA reads TGTGCCAGCAAACGGACAGGGCGGCGCGAGCAGTACTTC.

The chain employs TRBV6-5 and TRBJ2-4; D not certain. Trimming pared 6 bases from V and 5 bases from J, leaving 11 bases between. This CDR3 comprises 13 residues. CDR1 and CDR2 (germline): MNHEY, SVGAGI. The CDR3 region has the DNA TGTGCCAGCAGCACCTACAGCGAAAACATTCAGTACTTC. Translated, it gives CASSTYSENIQYF.

The V and J genes are TRBV13 and TRBJ1-5; 9 nucleotides match TRBD1. Germline V gene sequence: CDR1 PRHDT, CDR2 FYEKMQ (reference sequence). This CDR3 has 16 amino acids. V shed 3 bases and J 5 bases; nucleotides not matched to a gene: 8. The CDR3, as DNA: TGTGCCAGCAGCTTGAGGGGGACAGGGTCCGATCAGCCCCAGCATTTT. It yields the protein CASSLRGTGSDQPQHF.

This clone was seen once. The chain has TRBV19 and TRBJ1-1; a weak D match, TRBD1 (5 bases). This CDR3 spans 17 amino acids. V lost 4 bases, J lost 5 bases, and 23 bases lay in between. Per the germline V gene, CDR1 is LNHDA and CDR2 is SQIVND (reference sequence). The CDR3: CASSTPWDPNPWTEAFF. The CDR3 bases are TGTGCCAGTAGTACCCCCTGGGACCCTAACCCGTGGACTGAAGCTTTCTTT.

The chain recombines TRBV7-2 with TRBJ1-1, with 7 bases identical to TRBD1. The CDR3 is 15 residues long. The germline gives CDR1 SGHTA, CDR2 FQGNSA. J lost 1 base, V lost 4 bases, and 6 bases had no gene match. CDR3: CASSSTRTGNTEAFF. Here the CDR3 DNA reads TGTGCCAGCAGCTCGACACGGACAGGGAACACTGAAGCTTTCTTT. Supplemented by reference TRBV7-2 and TRBJ1-1, the full variable domain reads GAGVSQSPSNKVTEKGKDVELRCDPISGHTALYWYRQSLGQGLEFLIYFQGNSAPDKSGLPSDRFSAERTGGSVSTLTIQRTQQEDSAVYLCASSSTRTGNTEAFFGQGTRLTVV.

This sequence joins TRBV2 and TRBJ1-2, with D perhaps matching TRBD1 (5 bases). V lost 8 bases, J lost 8 bases, and 21 bases lay in between. Germline lookup yields CDR1 SNHLY and CDR2 FYNNEI. CDR3 length: 14 residues. The DNA for the CDR3 is TGTGCCAGCCAGAAAACGGGGCAGGGTAGCGGCTACACCTTC. This codes for CASQKTGQGSGYTF.

The chain carries TRBV6-1 and TRBJ2-5, with D perhaps being TRBD1 or TRBD2 (5 bases each). CDR1 is MNHNS, CDR2 SASEGT, per germline. CDR3 length equals 13 residues. V gave up 4 bases and J gave up 5 bases, with 11 bases separating them. The CDR3 here is CASSAWGSETQYF. Here the CDR3 DNA reads TGTGCCAGCAGTGCCTGGGGGTCCGAGACCCAGTACTTC.

The chain has TRBV5-1 and TRBJ2-7; a possible D gene is TRBD1 (6 bases). Looked up from germline, CDR1 is SGHRS and CDR2 is YFSETQ. The CDR3 sequence is 14 residues long. V lost 4 bases to trimming and J lost 1 base, with 12 bases between them. CDR3 DNA: TGCGCCAGCAGCCCTGCCAGGGGATCCTACGAGCAGTACTTC. The encoded protein is CASSPARGSYEQYF.

This clone has a single count. The chain employs TRBV6-5 and TRBJ2-2; 7 bases match TRBD2. Germline assignment: CDR1 MNHEY and CDR2 SVGAGI. This CDR3 is 13 amino acids long. Unmatched junction bases numbered 3, after V lost 6 bases and J lost 5 bases. The CDR3 DNA reads TGTGCCAGCAGGGCCGGGAGGACCGGGGAGCTGTTTTTT. This sequence encodes CASRAGRTGELFF.

The sample holds one count of this clone. The chain uses TRBV27 and TRBJ2-7; 7 bases map to TRBD2. The junction had 5 bases not matched to a gene; V was cut back by 3 bases and J by 0 bases. Germline CDR1 and CDR2: MNHEY and SMNVEV (reference sequence). This CDR3 has 15 amino acids. CDR3 in DNA: TGTGCCAGCAGTTTGGGGCGGGAGAACTCCTACGAGCAGTACTTC. It encodes CASSLGRENSYEQYF.

The chain uses TRBV5-1 and TRBJ2-2, with D tentatively TRBD1 or TRBD2 (5 bases each). V lost 3 bases and J 4 bases, leaving 10 bases between the germline ends. The germline V gene has CDR1 SGHRS and CDR2 YFSETQ. This CDR3 region has 14 residues. CDR3 sequence reads: CASSSLGTTGELFF. In DNA, the CDR3 is TGCGCCAGCAGCTCGCTCGGGACCACCGGGGAGCTGTTTTTT.

This clone was observed many times. The chain recombines TRBV4-2 with TRBJ1-5; D possibly corresponds to TRBD1 (5 bases). The CDR3 is made up of 15 amino acids. V was cut by 0 bases and J by 6 bases, with 12 bases left in between. Germline V gene lookup returns CDR1 LGHNA and CDR2 YNFKEQ. CDR3 residues: CASSQDYGGGQPQHF. As DNA, the CDR3 is TGTGCCAGCAGCCAAGATTACGGGGGTGGTCAGCCCCAGCATTTT.

V usage is TRBV19 and J usage is TRBJ2-1, with TRBD2 identical over 12 bases. The trim removed 5 bases at V and 3 bases at J, leaving 5 bases unmatched. The CDR3 runs to 16 residues. Germline V gene data show CDR1 as LNHDA and CDR2 as SQIVND (reference sequence). The DNA for the CDR3 is TGTGCCAGTAGTGTTCGGACTAGCGGGGACTACAATGAGCAGTTCTTC. Protein product: CASSVRTSGDYNEQFF.

The chain recombines TRBV5-5 with TRBJ1-5; no firm D call. V was shortened by 1 base and J by 0 bases, with 14 bases between the two germline ends. This CDR3 contains 17 residues. Germline lookup yields CDR1 SGHKS and CDR2 YYEKEE (reference sequence). CDR3: CASSLQPGGYSNQPQHF. In DNA form, the CDR3 reads TGTGCCAGCAGCTTGCAACCGGGCGGATATAGCAATCAGCCCCAGCATTTT.

The gene calls are TRBV27 and TRBJ1-2; 10 bases map to TRBD1. The V segment lost 6 bases and the J segment 8 bases; nucleotides outside the gene matches: 6. CDR3 size: 13 residues. Per the germline V gene, CDR1 is MNHEY and CDR2 is SMNVEV (reference sequence). The CDR3 coding sequence is TGTGCCAGCAGGAGACAGGGGGCGCGGGGCTACACCTTC. It is translated as CASRRQGARGYTF.

The chain has TRBV9 and TRBJ2-7; D not certain. This CDR3 spans 15 amino acids. Trimming took 0 bases from V and 2 from J, leaving 12 bases between them. Germline V gives CDR1 SGDLS, CDR2 YYNGEE. CDR3 loop: CASSVDSGGAYEQYF. The CDR3 DNA reads as TGTGCCAGCAGCGTAGATTCTGGTGGGGCCTACGAGCAGTACTTC.

The V call is TRBV7-3, the J call TRBJ2-3; D gene ambiguous. V lost 1 base and J lost 6, with 8 bases in between. Germline assignment: CDR1 SGHTA and CDR2 FQGTGA. The CDR3 is 13 amino acids. The chain's CDR3 is CASSLMLADTQYF. DNA of the CDR3: TGTGCCAGCAGCTTAATGCTTGCGGATACGCAGTATTTT.

This chain joins TRBV5-1 and TRBJ2-5; no clear D gene. The length of the CDR3 is 12 residues. V was trimmed by 0 bases and J by 3 bases, leaving 3 bases between them. Per germline, CDR1 SGHRS and CDR2 YFSETQ. The CDR3 region is CASSLVEETQYF. The CDR3 DNA reads TGCGCCAGCAGCTTGGTGGAAGAGACCCAGTACTTC.

This clone was seen just once. J is TRBJ1-4 and V is TRBV5-5, with D perhaps TRBD1 (5 bases). Germline V gene lookup returns CDR1 SGHKS and CDR2 YYEKEE (reference sequence). The CDR3 spans 15 residues. V was clipped by 4 bases and J by 8 bases, with 18 bases between them. The CDR3 DNA reads as TGTGCCAGCAGCCCCCCCGGAGGGGTTGGGGAAAAACTGTTTTTT. Its protein product is CASSPPGGVGEKLFF.

The rearrangement links TRBV29-1 to TRBJ2-3, with D unresolved. CDR1 SQVTM and CDR2 ANQGSEA come from the germline V gene. The CDR3 is 14 residues long. V lost 6 bases and J 0 bases, leaving 13 bases between the germline ends. The CDR3 region is CSVGGRPSTDTQYF. The CDR3 nucleotides are TGCAGCGTGGGCGGCCGACCTAGCACAGATACGCAGTATTTT.

The rearrangement joins TRBV6-1 to TRBJ1-1; D is perhaps TRBD1 (6 bases). In germline, CDR1 is MNHNS, CDR2 SASEGT. The CDR3 totals 13 residues. The V and J ends lost 6 bases and 4 bases respectively, with 12 bases between them. CDR3 sequence (DNA): TGTGCCAGCAGGGGTGCAGGGGTCACTGAAGCTTTCTTT. Protein sequence: CASRGAGVTEAFF.

V and J are TRBV5-4 and TRBJ1-2; no reliable D call. Trimming stripped 1 base from V and 2 bases from J, with 6 bases between. Germline V gene lookup returns CDR1 SGHNT and CDR2 YYREEE (reference sequence). The CDR3 is 13 amino acids. CDR3 loop: CASSLRGNYGYTF. The CDR3 region has the DNA TGTGCCAGCAGCTTGAGAGGGAACTATGGCTACACCTTC.